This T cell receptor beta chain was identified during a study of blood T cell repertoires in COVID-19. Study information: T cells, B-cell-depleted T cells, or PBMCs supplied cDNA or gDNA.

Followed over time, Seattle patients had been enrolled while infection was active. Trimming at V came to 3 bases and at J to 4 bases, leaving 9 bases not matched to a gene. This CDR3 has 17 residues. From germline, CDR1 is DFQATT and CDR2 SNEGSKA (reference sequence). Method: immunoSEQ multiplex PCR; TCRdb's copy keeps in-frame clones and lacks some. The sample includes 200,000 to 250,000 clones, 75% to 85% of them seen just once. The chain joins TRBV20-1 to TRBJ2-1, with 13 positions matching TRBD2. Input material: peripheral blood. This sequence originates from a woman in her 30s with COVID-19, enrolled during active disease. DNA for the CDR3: TGCAGTGCTAGTTTTCCGGGACTAGCGGGGTTTTACAATGAGCAGTTCTTC. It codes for CSASFPGLAGFYNEQFF.